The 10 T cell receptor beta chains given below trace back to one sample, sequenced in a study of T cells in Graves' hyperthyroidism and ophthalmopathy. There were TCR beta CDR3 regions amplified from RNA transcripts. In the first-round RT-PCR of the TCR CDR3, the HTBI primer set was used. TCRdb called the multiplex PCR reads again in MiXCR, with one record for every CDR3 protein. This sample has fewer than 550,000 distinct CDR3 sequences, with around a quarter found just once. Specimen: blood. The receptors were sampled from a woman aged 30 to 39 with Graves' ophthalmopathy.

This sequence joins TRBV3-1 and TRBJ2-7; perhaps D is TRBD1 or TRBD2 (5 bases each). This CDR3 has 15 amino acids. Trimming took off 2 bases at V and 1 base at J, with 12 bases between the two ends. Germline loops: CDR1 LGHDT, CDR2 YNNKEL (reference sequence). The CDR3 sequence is CASSQSSRESYEQYF. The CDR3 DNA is TGTGCCAGCAGCCAATCTAGCAGGGAGTCCTACGAGCAGTACTTC.

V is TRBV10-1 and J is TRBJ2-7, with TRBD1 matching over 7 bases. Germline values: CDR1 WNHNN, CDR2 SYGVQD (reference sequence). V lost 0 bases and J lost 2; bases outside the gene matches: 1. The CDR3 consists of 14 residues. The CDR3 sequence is CASSESTGPYEQYF. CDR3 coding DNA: TGCGCCAGCAGTGAGTCGACAGGGCCCTACGAGCAGTACTTC.

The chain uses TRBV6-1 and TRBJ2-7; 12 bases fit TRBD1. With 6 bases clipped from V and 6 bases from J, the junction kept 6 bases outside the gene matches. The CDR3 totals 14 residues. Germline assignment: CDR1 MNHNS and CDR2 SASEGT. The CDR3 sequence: CASRAGQGALEQYF. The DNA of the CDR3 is TGTGCCAGCAGGGCGGGACAGGGGGCTCTCGAGCAGTACTTC.

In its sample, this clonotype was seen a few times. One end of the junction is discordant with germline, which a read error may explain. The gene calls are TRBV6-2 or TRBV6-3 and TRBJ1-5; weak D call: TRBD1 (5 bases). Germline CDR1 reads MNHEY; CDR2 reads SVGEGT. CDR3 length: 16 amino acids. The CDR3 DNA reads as TGTGCCAGCAGTTACTCGTACAGGATGAGCAATCAGCCCAAGCATTTT. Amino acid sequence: CASSYSYRMSNQPKHF.

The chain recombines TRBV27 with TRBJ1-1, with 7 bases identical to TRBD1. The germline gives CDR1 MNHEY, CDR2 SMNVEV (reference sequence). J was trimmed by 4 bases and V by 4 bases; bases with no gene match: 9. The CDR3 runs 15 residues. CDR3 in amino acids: CASSSKDRWGTEAFF. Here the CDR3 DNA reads TGTGCCAGCAGTTCCAAGGACAGGTGGGGCACTGAAGCTTTCTTT.

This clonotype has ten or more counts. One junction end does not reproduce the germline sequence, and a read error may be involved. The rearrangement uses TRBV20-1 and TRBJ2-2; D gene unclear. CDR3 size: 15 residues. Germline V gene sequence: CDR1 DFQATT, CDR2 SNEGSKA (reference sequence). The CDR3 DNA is TGCAGTGCTAGAGAAACAGAATTGAACGCCGGGGAGCTGTTTTTT. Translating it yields CSARETELNAGELFF.

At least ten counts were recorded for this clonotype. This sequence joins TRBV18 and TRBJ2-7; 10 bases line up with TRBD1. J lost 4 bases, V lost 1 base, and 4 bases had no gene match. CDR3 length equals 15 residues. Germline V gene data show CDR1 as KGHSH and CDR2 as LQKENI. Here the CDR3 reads CASSPRTGGSYEQYF. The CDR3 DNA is TGTGCCAGCTCACCACGGACAGGGGGTAGTTACGAGCAGTACTTC.

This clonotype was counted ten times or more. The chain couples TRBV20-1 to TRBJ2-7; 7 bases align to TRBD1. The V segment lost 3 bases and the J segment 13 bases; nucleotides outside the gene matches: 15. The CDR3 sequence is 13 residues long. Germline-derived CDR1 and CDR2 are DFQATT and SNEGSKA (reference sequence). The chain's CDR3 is CSASLGQSTTLYF. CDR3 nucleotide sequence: TGCAGTGCTAGTCTGGGACAGAGTACTACTTTATACTTC.

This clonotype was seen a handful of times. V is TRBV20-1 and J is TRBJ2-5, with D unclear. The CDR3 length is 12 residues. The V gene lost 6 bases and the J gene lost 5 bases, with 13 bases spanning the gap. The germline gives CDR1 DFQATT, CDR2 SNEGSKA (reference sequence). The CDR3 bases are TGCAGTGCCGCCCTCGGCGACGAGACCCAGTACTTC. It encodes CSAALGDETQYF.

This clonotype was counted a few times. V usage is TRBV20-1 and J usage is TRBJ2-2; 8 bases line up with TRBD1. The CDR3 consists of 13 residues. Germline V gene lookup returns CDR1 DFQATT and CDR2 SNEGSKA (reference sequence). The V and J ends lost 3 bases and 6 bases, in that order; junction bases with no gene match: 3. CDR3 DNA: TGCAGTGCTAGGCGGACAGGGTCCGGGGAGCTGTTTTTT. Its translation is CSARRTGSGELFF.